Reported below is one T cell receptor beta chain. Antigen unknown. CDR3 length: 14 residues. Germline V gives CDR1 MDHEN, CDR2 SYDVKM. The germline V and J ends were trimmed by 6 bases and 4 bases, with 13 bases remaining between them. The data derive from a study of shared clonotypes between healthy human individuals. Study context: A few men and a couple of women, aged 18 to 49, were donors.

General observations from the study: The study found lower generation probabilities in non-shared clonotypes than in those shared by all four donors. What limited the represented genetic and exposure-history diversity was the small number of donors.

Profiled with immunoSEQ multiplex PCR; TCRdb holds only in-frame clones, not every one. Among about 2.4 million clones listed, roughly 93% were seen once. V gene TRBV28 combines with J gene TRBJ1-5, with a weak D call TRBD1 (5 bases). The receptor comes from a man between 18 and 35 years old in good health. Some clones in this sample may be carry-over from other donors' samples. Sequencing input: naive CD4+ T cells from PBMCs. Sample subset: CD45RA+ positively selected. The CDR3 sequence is CASSKQADNQPQHF. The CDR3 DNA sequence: TGTGCCAGCAGCAAACAGGCGGATAATCAGCCCCAGCATTTT.